This T cell receptor beta chain stems from a study of tumor-infiltrating lymphocytes in primary liver carcinoma. With a constant-region primer, TCR beta cDNA was made from approximately 500 ng of total RNA. Construction of TCR beta libraries relied on three successive nested multiplex PCR rounds employing slightly modified ARM-PCR. A C-beta reverse primer was combined with TRBV1-TRBV30 forward primers in the first two PCR rounds, and each round had roughly 9 cycles. TCRdb reanalysed the multiplex PCR reads using MiXCR and keeps one entry per CDR3 protein. The table includes hundreds of thousands of distinct CDR3 sequences, less than 75% detected once. Blood RNA came from unsorted whole blood; germline DNA was also extracted. Patients had chronic HBV infection and were treatment-naive. CDR1 and CDR2 from the germline V gene are MNHNY and SVGAGI (reference sequence). CDR3 length equals 14 residues. The V segment lost 5 bases and the J segment 3 bases; nucleotides outside the gene matches: 5.

This clonotype has a count of ten or more. The source is a middle-aged man with primary liver carcinoma and hepatitis B virus infection. V is TRBV6-6 and J is TRBJ2-5, with TRBD2 identical over 8 bases. Sequencing used peripheral blood. The DNA of the CDR3 is TGTGCCAGCAGTCTGCCGGGGGGGGAAGAGACCCAGTACTTC. Residues: CASSLPGGEETQYF.